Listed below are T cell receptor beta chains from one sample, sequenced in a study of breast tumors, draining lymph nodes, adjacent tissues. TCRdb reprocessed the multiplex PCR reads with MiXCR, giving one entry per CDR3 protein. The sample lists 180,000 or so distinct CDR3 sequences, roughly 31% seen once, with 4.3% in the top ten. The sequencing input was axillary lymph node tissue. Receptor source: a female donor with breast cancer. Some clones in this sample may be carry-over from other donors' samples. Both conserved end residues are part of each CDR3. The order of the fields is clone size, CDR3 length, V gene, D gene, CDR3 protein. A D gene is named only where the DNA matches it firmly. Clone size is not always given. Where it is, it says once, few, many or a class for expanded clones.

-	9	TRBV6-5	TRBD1	CASSRDRFF
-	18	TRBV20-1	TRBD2	CSAYLGLAGTASYDEQFF
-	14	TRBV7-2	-	CASSLTFGSQGAFF
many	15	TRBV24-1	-	CATSDQSEGQGTQYF
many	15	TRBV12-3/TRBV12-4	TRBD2	CASSPYSGITGELFF
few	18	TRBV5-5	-	CASSRRTATISPTGELFF
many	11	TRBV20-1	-	CSARDSSGYTF
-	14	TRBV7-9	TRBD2	CASSRSGGAYEQYF
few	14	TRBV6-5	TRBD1	CASSSRTGFGELFF
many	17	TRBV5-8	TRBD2	CASSLRLAGGITDTQYF
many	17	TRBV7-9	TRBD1	CASSHGTGDDLNTEAFF
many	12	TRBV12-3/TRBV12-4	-	CASSNGVRGYTF
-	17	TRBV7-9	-	CASSLDRLGTVGNPIYF
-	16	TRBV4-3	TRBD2	CASSQDLSGRAGTQYF
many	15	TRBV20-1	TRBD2	CSARGLLAGEWEQYF